This TCR beta chain comes out of a study of tumor-infiltrating lymphocytes in primary liver carcinoma. Overall study results and limits: Because of bulk unsorted sampling, CD4+ and CD8+ repertoires were not subjected to comparison. Tumor-blood pairs (like tumor-adjacent pairs) overlapped less than tumor region pairs did.

cDNA specific to TCR beta was made from 500 ng of total RNA, with a constant-region primer employed for priming. Three rounds of nested multiplex PCR with slightly modified ARM-PCR produced TCR beta libraries. A C-beta reverse primer was combined with TRBV1-TRBV30 forward primers in the first two PCR rounds, and each round had about 10 cycles. MiXCR, run by TCRdb on the multiplex PCR reads, gives a single entry per CDR3 protein. The sample has 300,000 to 350,000 distinct CDR3 sequences; less than 65% are singletons. Comment on this clonotype: Its target is not known.

The source of the blood RNA was unsorted whole blood, and germline DNA was extracted as well. Germline V gene sequence: CDR1 SGHAT, CDR2 FQNNGV. The CDR3 has 14 amino acids. The V end lost 11 bases, the J end lost 9 bases, and 20 bases lay between the germline ends. The clonotype was recovered from a man aged 35-49 years with primary liver carcinoma and hepatitis B virus infection. The chain carries TRBV11-2 and TRBJ1-6; a weak D match, TRBD1 (5 bases). Sequences were obtained from peripheral blood. This chain's CDR3 is CACTFRQGSSPLHF. The CDR3 DNA sequence: TGTGCCTGCACCTTCCGTCAGGGAAGTTCACCCCTCCACTTT.